Below, 18 T cell receptor beta chains from the same sample are listed, as sequenced in a study of T cell changes during pregnancy in multiple sclerosis. Repertoires were generated with immunoSEQ multiplex PCR, while TCRdb's copy carries only in-frame clones and drops some. The table includes some 90,000 clones, roughly 91% detected once. The sample was peripheral blood, taken after pregnancy. These receptor sequences come from a female donor in good health, enrolled as a control in a pregnancy study.

The chain employs TRBV5-4 and TRBJ2-5; 9 bases match TRBD2. The germline CDR1 and CDR2 sequences are SGHNT and YYREEE (reference sequence). CDR3 length equals 14 residues. V lost 4 bases, J lost 5 bases, and 6 bases stayed unmatched. DNA of the CDR3: TGTGCCAGCAGCCGAGGGACTAGCTGGGAGACCCAGTACTTC. Translating it yields CASSRGTSWETQYF. The variable domain in full, completed from reference TRBV5-4 and TRBJ2-5, reads ETGVTQSPTHLIKTRGQQVTLRCSSQSGHNTVSWYQQALGQGPQFIFQYYREEENGRGNFPPRFSGLQFPNYSSELNVNALELDDSALYLCASSRGTSWETQYFGPGTRLLVL.

The rearrangement joins TRBV10-2 to TRBJ2-3; 11 positions match TRBD2. After removal of 6 bases from V and 6 bases from J, the junction contained 8 bases not matched to a gene. The V gene's germline CDR1 is WSHSY and CDR2 SAAADI. The CDR3 covers 15 residues. The CDR3 region is CASSVVAGGRDTQYF. CDR3 nucleotides: TGCGCCAGCAGCGTAGTAGCGGGGGGGCGCGATACGCAGTATTTT.

This clone was seen a few times. The chain uses TRBV11-2 and TRBJ2-7, with D uncertain. Trimming took off 5 bases at V and 3 bases at J, with 11 bases between the two ends. Germline loops: CDR1 SGHAT, CDR2 FQNNGV. This CDR3 is built from 13 residues. The CDR3 DNA reads as TGTGCCAGCAGCCGCGTCAGGAACTACGAGCAGTACTTC. This gives the protein CASSRVRNYEQYF.

The chain combines TRBV5-5 with TRBJ2-7, with a possible D match to TRBD1 (6 bases). CDR3 size: 14 residues. CDR1 is SGHKS, CDR2 YYEKEE, per germline (reference sequence). Trimming cost V 3 bases and J 2 bases, with 12 bases left between them. In DNA, the CDR3 is TGTGCCAGCAGCTCCCGGGACATACCCTACGAGCAGTACTTC. Translating it yields CASSSRDIPYEQYF.

The V call is TRBV28, the J call TRBJ2-3; the D is unclear. Trimming took off 6 bases at V and 11 bases at J, with 12 bases between the two ends. The CDR3 consists of 11 residues. The germline CDR1 and CDR2 sequences are MDHEN and SYDVKM. The CDR3 bases are TGTGCCAGCAGCGGTCCCCTCGAGCAGTATTTT. Its protein product is CASSGPLEQYF.

The V and J genes are TRBV19 and TRBJ1-4, with D perhaps matching TRBD1 (6 bases). V was cut by 3 bases and J by 4 bases, with 12 bases left in between. This CDR3 spans 15 amino acids. CDR1 and CDR2 (germline): LNHDA, SQIVND (reference sequence). This chain's CDR3 is CASSIRDNGNEKLFF. The CDR3 region has the DNA TGTGCCAGTAGTATCCGGGACAATGGTAATGAAAAACTGTTTTTT.

The V gene is TRBV5-1, the J gene TRBJ1-5, with TRBD1 matching 9 bases. Germline V CDR1 and CDR2: SGHRS, YFSETQ. This CDR3 is 15 amino acids long. After removal of 3 bases from V and 7 bases from J, the junction contained 8 bases not matched to a gene. This chain's CDR3 is CASSSETGGGQPQHF. The DNA of the CDR3 is TGCGCCAGCAGCTCAGAGACAGGGGGAGGCCAGCCCCAGCATTTT.

The chain has TRBV6-1 and TRBJ2-7; D gene unclear. CDR1 is MNHNS, CDR2 SASEGT, per germline. V was trimmed by 7 bases and J by 1 base, leaving 8 bases between them. This CDR3 has 12 residues. The CDR3: CASNRVSYEQYF. CDR3 sequence (DNA): TGTGCCAGCAACCGGGTATCCTACGAGCAGTACTTC.

The rearrangement links TRBV4-2 to TRBJ1-3; D is perhaps TRBD1 (5 bases). This CDR3 has 16 amino acids. Germline V lookup: CDR1 LGHNA, CDR2 YNFKEQ. V gave up 3 bases and J gave up 0 bases, with 12 bases separating them. The CDR3 protein is CASSHPPGGSGNTIYF. The CDR3 coding sequence is TGTGCCAGCAGCCATCCTCCGGGGGGCTCTGGAAACACCATATATTTT.

The chain uses TRBV2 and TRBJ1-6; the match to TRBD1 covers 8 bases. The CDR3 spans 18 residues. The germline gives CDR1 SNHLY, CDR2 FYNNEI. With V trimmed by 4 bases and J by 0 bases, 8 bases remained unmatched. CDR3 nucleotide sequence: TGTGCCAGCAGTGCTAAAAGACAGGGGAGCTCCTATAATTCACCCCTCCACTTT. Protein: CASSAKRQGSSYNSPLHF.

This chain joins TRBV7-2 and TRBJ2-2; D not certain. The germline V gene has CDR1 SGHTA and CDR2 FQGNSA. The CDR3 sequence is 15 residues long. V was pared by 1 base and J by 0 bases, with 6 bases between. In nucleotides, the CDR3 is TGTGCCAGCAGCTTAGGCAGTACGAACACCGGGGAGCTGTTTTTT. Encoded protein: CASSLGSTNTGELFF. The full variable domain, its missing parts supplied by reference TRBV7-2 and TRBJ2-2, is GAGVSQSPSNKVTEKGKDVELRCDPISGHTALYWYRQSLGQGLEFLIYFQGNSAPDKSGLPSDRFSAERTGGSVSTLTIQRTQQEDSAVYLCASSLGSTNTGELFFGEGSRLTVL.

This chain links TRBV7-3 with TRBJ1-5, with D tentatively TRBD1 (5 bases). This CDR3 region has 15 residues. Germline CDR1 SGHTA, CDR2 FQGTGA. V was shortened by 1 base and J by 2 bases, with 9 bases between the two germline ends. The CDR3 DNA sequence: TGTGCCAGCAGCTTAATCGGAGGGGGCAATCAGCCCCAGCATTTT. It encodes CASSLIGGGNQPQHF.

This clone was recorded only once. V and J are TRBV9 and TRBJ2-1; TRBD1 matches 7 bases. The germline V gene has CDR1 SGDLS and CDR2 YYNGEE. The ends lost 0 bases at V and 6 bases at J; junction bases unmatched: 6. The CDR3 totals 15 residues. CDR3 sequence: CASSVEGGAPNEQFF. The CDR3 DNA reads as TGTGCCAGCAGCGTAGAAGGGGGCGCGCCCAATGAGCAGTTCTTC.

The V gene is TRBV25-1, the J gene TRBJ1-1; possibly TRBD1 for D (5 bases). Germline loops: CDR1 MGHDK, CDR2 SYGVNS. CDR3 length equals 15 residues. V was pared by 2 bases and J by 2 bases, with 12 bases between. This CDR3 reads CASSEDGGKNTEAFF. In DNA, the CDR3 is TGTGCCAGCAGTGAAGACGGGGGGAAAAACACTGAAGCTTTCTTT.

The chain links TRBV27 to TRBJ1-5; D gene ambiguous. This CDR3 has 15 amino acids. Germline CDR1 MNHEY, CDR2 SMNVEV (reference sequence). V lost 6 bases and J 4 bases, leaving 16 bases between the germline ends. CDR3 loop: CASSPIYGANQPQHF. The CDR3 nucleotides are TGTGCCAGCAGCCCAATCTACGGAGCTAATCAGCCCCAGCATTTT.

This chain links TRBV27 with TRBJ1-2; D unclear. Trimming pared 4 bases from V and 0 bases from J, leaving 12 bases between. The germline CDR1 and CDR2 sequences are MNHEY and SMNVEV (reference sequence). The CDR3 loop spans 15 amino acids. The CDR3 nucleotides are TGTGCCAGCAGTTCACTTGGAGGGCCTAACTATGGCTACACCTTC. This codes for CASSSLGGPNYGYTF.

The rearrangement uses TRBV28 and TRBJ1-5, with D perhaps TRBD1 (5 bases). Trimming shortened V by 6 bases and J by 11 bases, and 20 bases separated the two germline ends. Looked up from germline, CDR1 is MDHEN and CDR2 is SYDVKM. The CDR3 has 14 amino acids. Written as DNA, the CDR3 is TGTGCCAGCAGCCTATGGGGGGAAAGAGAGGCCCAGCATTTT. Translated, it gives CASSLWGEREAQHF.

In its sample, this clone was seen a few times. The V and J genes are TRBV29-1 and TRBJ1-1; D gene unclear. Germline-derived CDR1 and CDR2 are SQVTM and ANQGSEA. V shed 6 bases and J shed 2 bases, with 7 bases lying between them. This CDR3 is built from 11 residues. The CDR3 region has the DNA TGCAGCGTCTTACATAACACTGAAGCTTTCTTT. This codes for CSVLHNTEAFF.